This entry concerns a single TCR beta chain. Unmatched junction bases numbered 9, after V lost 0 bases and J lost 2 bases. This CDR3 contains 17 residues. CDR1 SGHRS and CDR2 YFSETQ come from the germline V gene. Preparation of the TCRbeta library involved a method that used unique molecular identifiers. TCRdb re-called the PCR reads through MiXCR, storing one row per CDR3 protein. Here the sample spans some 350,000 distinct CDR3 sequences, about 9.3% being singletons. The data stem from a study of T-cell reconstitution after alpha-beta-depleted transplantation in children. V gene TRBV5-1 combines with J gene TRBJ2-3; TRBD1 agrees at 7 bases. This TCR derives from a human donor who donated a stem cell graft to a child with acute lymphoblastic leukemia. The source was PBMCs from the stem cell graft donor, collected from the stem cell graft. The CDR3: CASSLGTGILITDTQYF. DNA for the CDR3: TGCGCCAGCAGCTTGGGGACAGGAATATTAATCACAGATACGCAGTATTTT. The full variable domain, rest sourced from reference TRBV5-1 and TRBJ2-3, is KAGVTQTPRYLIKTRGQQVTLSCSPISGHRSVSWYQQTPGQGLQFLFEYFSETQRNKGNFPGRFSGRQFSNSRSEMNVSTLELGDSALYLCASSLGTGILITDTQYFGPGTRLTVL.